This TCR beta chain was retrieved from a study of T-cell memory formation after mild COVID-19. Study at large: TCR clusters were mostly donor specific.

Study-wide points: Some clones that responded were present in memory (sampled pre-infection), which suggests cross-reactive memory joined.

As regards this clonotype: Antigen specificity is unknown.

TCRdb reprocessed the 5' RACE reads with MiXCR, giving one entry per CDR3 protein. In the table there are about half a million distinct CDR3 sequences, around a sixth of which are singletons. The receptor's source is an adult woman who had mild COVID-19 (a few samples of this study predate the infection). Cell type and time point are not known. The sequenced sample was PBMCs or a T cell subset sorted from them (not recorded which).

In nucleotides, the CDR3 is TGTGCCATCAGTGCAGGACAGGGGGCGGACACTGAAGCTTTCTTT. It is translated as CAISAGQGADTEAFF. This chain joins TRBV10-3 and TRBJ1-1, with 11 bases aligning to TRBD1. After removal of 4 bases from V and 3 bases from J, the junction contained 4 bases not matched to a gene. Looked up from germline, CDR1 is ENHRY and CDR2 is SYGVKD. CDR3 length: 15 residues.